This is a list of T cell receptor beta chains from one sample in a study of blood T cells in healthy people across ages. TCRdb reprocessed the 5' RACE reads with MiXCR, giving one entry per CDR3 protein. The sample carries fewer than 2,000,000 distinct CDR3 sequences, roughly 30% recorded once. Sequences were obtained from blood. These TCRs come from a woman aged 25 to 39 in good health. Each CDR3 is given with its conserved first and last residue. Each record gives: J gene, clone size, D gene, V gene, CDR3 DNA, CDR3 protein. The D gene is left open where the match is weak. Only some rows state a clone size, as once, few, many or a class for expanded clones.

j_call: TRBJ2-7; clone_size: NA; d_call: TRBD1; v_call: TRBV6-6; cdr3_nt: TGTGCCAGCAGGACGGACAGGCAGGGCTACGAGCAGTACTTC; cdr3_aa: CASRTDRQGYEQYF
j_call: TRBJ2-1; clone_size: NA; d_call: TRBD1; v_call: TRBV4-1; cdr3_nt: TGCGCCAACGCTCCCTGCCCGGGACAGGGAGTGACCAATGAGCAGTTCTTC; cdr3_aa: CANAPCPGQGVTNEQFF
j_call: TRBJ2-7; clone_size: NA; d_call: NA; v_call: TRBV27; cdr3_nt: TGTGCCGCAGGCTACGAGCAGTACTTC; cdr3_aa: CAAGYEQYF
j_call: TRBJ2-7; clone_size: NA; d_call: TRBD1; v_call: TRBV10-3; cdr3_nt: TGTGCCATCAGGGGGACAGGGGGAAAAAGCGAGCAGTACTTC; cdr3_aa: CAIRGTGGKSEQYF
j_call: TRBJ1-2; clone_size: few; d_call: TRBD1; v_call: TRBV20-1; cdr3_nt: TGCAGTGCTTCCGAAACAGGGGGGCCTGTCGACGGCACCTTC; cdr3_aa: CSASETGGPVDGTF
j_call: TRBJ2-5; clone_size: many; d_call: TRBD1; v_call: TRBV29-1; cdr3_nt: TGCAGCGTTACCCCGGTCGGTACAGGGGCCTTGGAGACCCAGTACTTC; cdr3_aa: CSVTPVGTGALETQYF
j_call: TRBJ2-1; clone_size: NA; d_call: NA; v_call: TRBV27; cdr3_nt: TGTGCCAGCAGTTTTGAGAAGGGCTGGGATGAGCAGTTCTTC; cdr3_aa: CASSFEKGWDEQFF
j_call: TRBJ1-2; clone_size: few; d_call: NA; v_call: TRBV30; cdr3_nt: TGTGCCTGGACAGAACTCTATGGCTACACCTTC; cdr3_aa: CAWTELYGYTF
j_call: TRBJ2-7; clone_size: few; d_call: TRBD2; v_call: TRBV20-1; cdr3_nt: TGCAGTGCTAGAGATTGGTTGCGGGGGGGAAGGGGCTACGAGCAGTACTTC; cdr3_aa: CSARDWLRGGRGYEQYF
j_call: TRBJ2-7; clone_size: few; d_call: NA; v_call: TRBV6-1; cdr3_nt: TGTGCCAGCAGTGCCGACAGCCCTTACGAGCAGTACTTC; cdr3_aa: CASSADSPYEQYF
j_call: TRBJ1-1; clone_size: NA; d_call: TRBD1; v_call: TRBV20-1; cdr3_nt: TGCAGTGCTCCCCCGACAGGGACCATTGGCACTGAAGCTTTCTTT; cdr3_aa: CSAPPTGTIGTEAFF
j_call: TRBJ2-1; clone_size: NA; d_call: TRBD2; v_call: TRBV6-2/TRBV6-3; cdr3_nt: TGTGCCAGCAGGCCGGGACTAGCGGGGGGAAGGTACAATGAGCAGTTCTTC; cdr3_aa: CASRPGLAGGRYNEQFF
j_call: TRBJ2-1; clone_size: NA; d_call: TRBD2; v_call: TRBV27; cdr3_nt: TGTGCCAGCACCGGACTAGCGGGGGCCTCCTACAATGAGCAGTTCTTC; cdr3_aa: CASTGLAGASYNEQFF
j_call: TRBJ2-1; clone_size: NA; d_call: NA; v_call: TRBV5-1; cdr3_nt: TGCGCCAGCGCGGCTAACTACAATGAGCAGTTCTTC; cdr3_aa: CASAANYNEQFF
j_call: TRBJ2-7; clone_size: few; d_call: NA; v_call: TRBV13; cdr3_nt: TGTGCCAGCAGCTTAGGTCTATCGGAGTACTTC; cdr3_aa: CASSLGLSEYF